This T cell receptor (beta chain) is from a study of blood T cell repertoires in COVID-19. The method was immunoSEQ multiplex PCR; TCRdb's version includes in-frame clones alone and lacks a portion of them. The table lists under 200,000 clones, about 82% of them singletons. With V trimmed by 6 bases and J by 3 bases, 10 bases remained unmatched. CDR3 size: 16 residues. Germline CDR1 SGHDT, CDR2 YYEEEE. The sample comprised peripheral blood. This chain links TRBV5-6 with TRBJ2-1; 9 nucleotides align to TRBD2. This sequence originates from a woman in her 30s with acute or convalescent COVID-19. CDR3 loop: CASIDGSGGYYNEQFF. For the CDR3, the DNA is TGTGCCAGCATTGACGGTAGCGGGGGTTACTACAATGAGCAGTTCTTC.